The 16 T cell receptor beta chains in this list originate from one sample, sequenced in a study of human T cells and chemical hapten exposure. Each CDR3 protein gets one entry after TCRdb re-called the RACE reads with MiXCR. The sample shows roughly 94,000 distinct CDR3 sequences, about 9.3% of them seen only once. Time point: patch test 2, 6 weeks after DPC sensitization. Treatment noted: therapeutic diphenylcyclopropenone sensitization with weekly scalp DPC. The specimen was whole blood, collected in connection with sensitization to the hapten diphenylcyclopropenone (DPC). The receptors stem from a woman aged 40-49 years with alopecia areata. Some clones in this sample may be carry-over from other donors' samples.

This clonotype was detected a few times. The V call is TRBV29-1, the J call TRBJ2-3; perhaps TRBD2 as D (6 bases). Germline V gene sequence: CDR1 SQVTM, CDR2 ANQGSEA. Deletions cut 4 bases from V and 0 bases from J, with 8 bases between. CDR3 length: 13 amino acids. This chain's CDR3 is CSVVGTSTDTQYF. CDR3 DNA sequence: TGCAGCGTTGTAGGGACTAGCACAGATACGCAGTATTTT.

This clonotype came up a few times. V gene TRBV29-1 combines with J gene TRBJ2-3; D unresolved. In germline, CDR1 is SQVTM, CDR2 ANQGSEA. The CDR3 runs 12 residues. Trimming cost V 4 bases and J 2 bases, with 7 bases left between them. CDR3 nucleotides: TGCAGCGTTGTGGGCAACACAGATACGCAGTATTTT. Its protein is CSVVGNTDTQYF.

In this sample, this clonotype turned up many times. The chain recombines TRBV29-1 with TRBJ2-3; D unclear. Trimming removed 8 bases from V and 1 base from J, with 13 bases in between. The germline gives CDR1 SQVTM, CDR2 ANQGSEA. The CDR3 sequence is 13 residues long. CDR3 sequence reads: CSSLPLGTDTQYF. The CDR3 region has the DNA TGCAGCAGCCTCCCTTTAGGCACAGATACGCAGTATTTT.

This clonotype was seen only a few times. The chain is built from TRBV14 and TRBJ2-1; the D gene is possibly TRBD1 (5 bases). Germline values: CDR1 SGHDN, CDR2 FVKESK. The CDR3 has 13 amino acids. Trimming removed 6 bases from V and 9 bases from J, with 15 bases in between. In DNA form, the CDR3 reads TGTGCCAGCAGTGATGATTGGGGCACTGAGCAGTTCTTC. Translated, it gives CASSDDWGTEQFF.

This clonotype was counted only a few times. V gene TRBV11-2 combines with J gene TRBJ1-5, with D possibly matching TRBD1 (6 bases). CDR3 length: 14 residues. V was pared by 5 bases and J by 7 bases, with 15 bases between. The germline CDR1 and CDR2 sequences are SGHAT and FQNNGV. CDR3 bases: TGTGCCAGCAGCCTACAGGGTTCACGACAGCCCCAGCATTTT. This codes for CASSLQGSRQPQHF.

The V and J genes are TRBV6-5 and TRBJ2-7, with a possible D match to TRBD1 (6 bases). Per germline, CDR1 MNHEY and CDR2 SVGAGI. V dropped 2 bases and J dropped 7 bases, with 12 bases sitting between them. This CDR3 is 13 amino acids long. Here the CDR3 reads CASSYIRGREQYF. CDR3 nucleotide sequence: TGTGCCAGCAGTTACATCAGGGGACGGGAGCAGTACTTC.

The genes are TRBV7-8 and TRBJ2-3; 7 positions match TRBD2. J gave up 6 bases and V 3 bases, and 18 bases lay outside the gene matches. Germline V gives CDR1 SGHVS, CDR2 FQNEAQ. CDR3 length: 18 residues. The CDR3, as DNA: TGTGCCAGCAGCTTCGTAGCCTCAGCGGGACCCCCCACGGATACGCAGTATTTT. It codes for CASSFVASAGPPTDTQYF.

In its sample, this clonotype was seen many times. Written as DNA, the CDR3 is TGTGCCAGCAGTTACCCGATCGGACAGGGAGGAGGCAATCAGCCCCAGCATTTT. Residues: CASSYPIGQGGGNQPQHF. The gene calls are TRBV6-6 and TRBJ1-5; 8 bases agree with TRBD1. Germline assignment: CDR1 MNHNY and CDR2 SVGAGI (reference sequence). This CDR3 comprises 18 residues. The V gene end was trimmed by 2 bases and the J gene end by 2 bases; junction bases not matched to a gene: 11.

This clonotype was seen many times. The V call is TRBV4-1, the J call TRBJ2-3; no clear D gene. Germline lookup yields CDR1 MGHRA and CDR2 YSYEKL. The CDR3 covers 14 residues. Between the trimmed V and J ends, which lost 0 bases and 2 bases, there was a span of 6 bases. The CDR3 DNA follows: TGCGCCAGCAGCCAAGAGGTTGCCACAGATACGCAGTATTTT. This sequence encodes CASSQEVATDTQYF.

There are many counts of this clonotype. The CDR3 region is CSVDSPSGANVLTF. The DNA of the CDR3 is TGCAGCGTTGATAGCCCGTCTGGGGCCAACGTCCTGACTTTC. The chain employs TRBV29-1 and TRBJ2-6; D not certain. Trimming removed 3 bases at V and 1 base at J, with 7 bases between. CDR1 is SQVTM, CDR2 ANQGSEA, per germline. This CDR3 comprises 14 residues. Drawing the rest from reference TRBV29-1 and TRBJ2-6, the complete variable domain is SAVISQKPSRDICQRGTSLTIQCQVDSQVTMMFWYRQQPGQSLTLIATANQGSEATYESGFVIDKFPISRPNLTFSTLTVSNMSPEDSSIYLCSVDSPSGANVLTFGAGSRLTVL.

The table lists this clonotype with a few counts. The V call is TRBV6-5, the J call TRBJ2-3, with D perhaps TRBD1 (6 bases). The V and J ends lost 6 bases and 3 bases respectively, with 13 bases between them. Germline CDR1 reads MNHEY; CDR2 reads SVGAGI. The CDR3 is made up of 14 amino acids. The CDR3 region has the DNA TGTGCCAGCAGGGAAGGGGGTTCGACAGATACGCAGTATTTT. Amino acids: CASREGGSTDTQYF.

V and J are TRBV27 and TRBJ2-7; no clear D gene. Trimming took 0 bases from V and 3 from J, leaving 9 bases between them. CDR3 size: 14 residues. CDR1 and CDR2 from the germline V gene are MNHEY and SMNVEV (reference sequence). CDR3 protein: CASSLSVSFYEQYF. For the CDR3, the DNA is TGTGCCAGCAGTTTATCGGTCAGTTTCTACGAGCAGTACTTC.

The chain is built from TRBV29-1 and TRBJ2-1; 8 positions match TRBD1. The CDR3 has 15 residues. V was clipped by 1 base and J by 3 bases; unmatched bases: 5. Germline CDR1 reads SQVTM; CDR2 reads ANQGSEA. CDR3 coding DNA: TGCAGCGTTGAAGGGTTGGACAGGGACTACAATGAGCAGTTCTTC. Its protein is CSVEGLDRDYNEQFF.

The J gene is TRBJ2-7, the V gene TRBV7-2; 8 bases match TRBD2. Germline CDR1 is SGHTA and CDR2 is FQGNSA. The CDR3 consists of 16 residues. J lost 2 bases, V lost 1 base, and 7 bases had no gene match. CDR3 in amino acids: CASSLVGTGGAYEQYF. CDR3 sequence (DNA): TGTGCCAGCAGCTTAGTGGGGACGGGAGGGGCCTACGAGCAGTACTTC.

The chain is built from TRBV11-1 and TRBJ2-3, with 7 bases aligning to TRBD1. Trimming at V came to 1 base and at J to 10 bases, leaving 8 bases not matched to a gene. CDR3 size: 14 residues. Germline lookup yields CDR1 SGHAT and CDR2 FQDESV (reference sequence). The CDR3 loop reads CASSLEGQIGPQYF. The CDR3 DNA follows: TGTGCCAGCAGCTTAGAGGGACAGATCGGCCCGCAGTATTTT.

Only a few counts were recorded for this clonotype. The chain has TRBV5-1 and TRBJ2-3; D is undetermined. The CDR3 is 13 residues long. Germline V gives CDR1 SGHRS, CDR2 YFSETQ. V lost 4 bases and J 3 bases, leaving 9 bases between the germline ends. This CDR3 is CASSKDQTDTQYF. The CDR3 DNA follows: TGCGCCAGCAGCAAGGACCAAACAGATACGCAGTATTTT.